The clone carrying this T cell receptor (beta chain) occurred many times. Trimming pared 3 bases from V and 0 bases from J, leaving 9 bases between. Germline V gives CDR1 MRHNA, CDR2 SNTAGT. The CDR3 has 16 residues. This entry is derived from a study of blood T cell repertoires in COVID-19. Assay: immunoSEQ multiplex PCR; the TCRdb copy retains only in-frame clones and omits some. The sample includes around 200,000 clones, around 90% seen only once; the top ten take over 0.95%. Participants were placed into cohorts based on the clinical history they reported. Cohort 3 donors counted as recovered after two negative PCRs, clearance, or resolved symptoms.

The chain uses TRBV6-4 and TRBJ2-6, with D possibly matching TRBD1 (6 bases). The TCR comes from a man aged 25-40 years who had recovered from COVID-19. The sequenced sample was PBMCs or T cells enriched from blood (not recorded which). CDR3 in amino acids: CASSEGASSGANVLTF. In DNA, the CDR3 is TGTGCCAGCAGTGAGGGGGCCAGCTCTGGGGCCAACGTCCTGACTTTC.